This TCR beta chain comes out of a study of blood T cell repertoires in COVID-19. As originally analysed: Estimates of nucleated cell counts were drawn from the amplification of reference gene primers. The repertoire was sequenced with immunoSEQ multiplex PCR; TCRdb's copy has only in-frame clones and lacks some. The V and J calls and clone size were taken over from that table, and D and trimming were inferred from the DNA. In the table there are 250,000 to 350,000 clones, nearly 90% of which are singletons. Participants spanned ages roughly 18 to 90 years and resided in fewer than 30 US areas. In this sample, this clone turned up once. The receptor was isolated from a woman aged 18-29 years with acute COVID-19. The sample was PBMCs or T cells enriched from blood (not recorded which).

This CDR3 is CASSFNKNEQFF. Written as DNA, the CDR3 is TGTGCCAGCAGTTTCAACAAAAATGAGCAGTTCTTC. This rearrangement joins TRBV27 to TRBJ2-1; D gene uncertain. The V gene's germline CDR1 is MNHEY and CDR2 SMNVEV (reference sequence). This CDR3 is 12 amino acids long. V gave up 3 bases and J gave up 7 bases, with 7 bases separating them.